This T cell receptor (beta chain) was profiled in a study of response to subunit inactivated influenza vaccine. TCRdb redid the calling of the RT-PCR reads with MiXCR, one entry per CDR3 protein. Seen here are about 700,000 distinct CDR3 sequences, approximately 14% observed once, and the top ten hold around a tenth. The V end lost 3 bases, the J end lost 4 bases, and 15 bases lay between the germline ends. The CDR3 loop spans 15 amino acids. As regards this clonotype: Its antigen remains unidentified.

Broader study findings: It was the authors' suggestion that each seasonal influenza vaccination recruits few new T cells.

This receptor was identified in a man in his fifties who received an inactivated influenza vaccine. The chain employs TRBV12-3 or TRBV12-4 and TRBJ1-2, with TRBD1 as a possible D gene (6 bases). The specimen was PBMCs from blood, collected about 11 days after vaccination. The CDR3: CASSFIGTPFYGYTF. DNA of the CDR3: TGTGCCAGCAGTTTTATCGGGACACCGTTCTATGGCTACACCTTC.